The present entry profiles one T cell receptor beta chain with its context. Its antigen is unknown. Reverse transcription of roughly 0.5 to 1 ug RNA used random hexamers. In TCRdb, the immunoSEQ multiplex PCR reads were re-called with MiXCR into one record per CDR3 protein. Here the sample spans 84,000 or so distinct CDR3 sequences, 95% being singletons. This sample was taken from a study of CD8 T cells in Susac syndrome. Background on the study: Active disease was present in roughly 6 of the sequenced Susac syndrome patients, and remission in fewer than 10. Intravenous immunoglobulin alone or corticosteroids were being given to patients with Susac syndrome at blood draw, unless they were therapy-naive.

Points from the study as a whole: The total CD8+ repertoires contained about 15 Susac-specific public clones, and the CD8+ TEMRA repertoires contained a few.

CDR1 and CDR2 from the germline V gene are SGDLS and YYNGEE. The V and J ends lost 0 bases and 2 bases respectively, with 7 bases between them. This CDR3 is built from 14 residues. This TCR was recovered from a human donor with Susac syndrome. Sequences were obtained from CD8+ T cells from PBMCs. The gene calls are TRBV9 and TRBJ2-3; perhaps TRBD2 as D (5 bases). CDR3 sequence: CASSVDGNTDTQYF. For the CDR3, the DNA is TGTGCCAGCAGCGTAGACGGGAACACAGATACGCAGTATTTT. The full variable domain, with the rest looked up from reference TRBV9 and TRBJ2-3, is DSGVTQTPKHLITATGQRVTLRCSPRSGDLSVYWYQQSLDQGLQFLIQYYNGEERAKGNILERFSAQQFPDLHSELNLSSLELGDSALYFCASSVDGNTDTQYFGPGTRLTVL.